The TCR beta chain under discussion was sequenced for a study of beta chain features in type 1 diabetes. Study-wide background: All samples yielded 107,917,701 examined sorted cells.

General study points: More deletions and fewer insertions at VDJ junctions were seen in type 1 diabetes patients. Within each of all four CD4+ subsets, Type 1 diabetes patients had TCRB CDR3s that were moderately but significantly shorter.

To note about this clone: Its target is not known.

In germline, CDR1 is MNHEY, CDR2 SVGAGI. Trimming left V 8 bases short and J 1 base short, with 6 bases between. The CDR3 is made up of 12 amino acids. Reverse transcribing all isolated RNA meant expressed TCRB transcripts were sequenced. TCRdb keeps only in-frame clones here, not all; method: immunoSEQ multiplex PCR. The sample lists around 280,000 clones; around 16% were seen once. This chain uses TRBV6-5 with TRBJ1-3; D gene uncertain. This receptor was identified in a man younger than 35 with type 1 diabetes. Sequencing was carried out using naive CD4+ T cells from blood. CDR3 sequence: CASRDSGNTIYF. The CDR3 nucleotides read TGTGCCAGCCGGGATTCTGGAAACACCATATATTTT.